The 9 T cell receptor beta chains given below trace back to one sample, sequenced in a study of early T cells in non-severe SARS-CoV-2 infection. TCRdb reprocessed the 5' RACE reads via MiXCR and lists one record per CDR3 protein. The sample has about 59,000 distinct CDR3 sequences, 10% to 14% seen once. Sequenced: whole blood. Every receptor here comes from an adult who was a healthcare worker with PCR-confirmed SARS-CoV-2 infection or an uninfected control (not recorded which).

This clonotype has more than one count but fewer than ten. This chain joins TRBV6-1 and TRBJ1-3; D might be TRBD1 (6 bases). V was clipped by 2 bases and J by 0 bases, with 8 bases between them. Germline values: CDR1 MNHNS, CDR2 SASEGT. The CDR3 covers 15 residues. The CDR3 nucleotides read TGTGCCAGCAGTGAACGGGGGGCCTCTGGAAACACCATATATTTT. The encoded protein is CASSERGASGNTIYF.

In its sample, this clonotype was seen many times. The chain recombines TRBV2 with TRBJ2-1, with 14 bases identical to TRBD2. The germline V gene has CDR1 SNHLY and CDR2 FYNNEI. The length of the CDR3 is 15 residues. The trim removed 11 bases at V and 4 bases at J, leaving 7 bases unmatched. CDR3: CAFRGLAGAYNEQFF. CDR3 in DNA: TGTGCCTTCCGGGGACTAGCGGGAGCTTACAATGAGCAGTTCTTC.

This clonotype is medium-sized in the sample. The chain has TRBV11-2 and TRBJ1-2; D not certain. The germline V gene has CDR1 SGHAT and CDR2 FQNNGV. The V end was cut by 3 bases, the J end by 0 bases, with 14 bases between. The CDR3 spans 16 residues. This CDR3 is CASSLGFWRTNYGYTF. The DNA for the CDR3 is TGTGCCAGCAGCTTGGGTTTTTGGCGGACTAACTATGGCTACACCTTC. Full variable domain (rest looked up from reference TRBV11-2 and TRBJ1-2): EAGVAQSPRYKIIEKRQSVAFWCNPISGHATLYWYQQILGQGPKLLIQFQNNGVVDDSQLPKDRFSAERLKGVDSTLKIQPAKLEDSAVYLCASSLGFWRTNYGYTFGSGTRLTVV.

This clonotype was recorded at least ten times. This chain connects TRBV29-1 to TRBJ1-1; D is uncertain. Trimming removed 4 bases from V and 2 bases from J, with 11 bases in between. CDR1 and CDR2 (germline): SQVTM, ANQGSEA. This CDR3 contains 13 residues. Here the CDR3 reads CSVGYGFNTEAFF. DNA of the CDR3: TGCAGCGTTGGTTACGGTTTTAACACTGAAGCTTTCTTT.

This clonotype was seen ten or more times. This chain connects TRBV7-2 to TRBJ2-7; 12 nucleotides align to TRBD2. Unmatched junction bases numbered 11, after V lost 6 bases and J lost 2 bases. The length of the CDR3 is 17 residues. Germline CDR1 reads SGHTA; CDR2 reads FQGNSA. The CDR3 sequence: CASRPTSGGFSPYEQYF. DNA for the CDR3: TGTGCCAGCAGACCTACTAGCGGGGGGTTTAGCCCCTACGAGCAGTACTTC.

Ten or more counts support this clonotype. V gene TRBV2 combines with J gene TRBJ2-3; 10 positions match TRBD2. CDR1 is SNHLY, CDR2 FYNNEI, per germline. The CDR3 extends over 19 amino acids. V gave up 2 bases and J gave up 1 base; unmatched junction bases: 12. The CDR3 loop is CASSESSSGGWSGTDTQYF. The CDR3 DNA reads TGTGCCAGCAGTGAAAGCTCTAGCGGGGGTTGGTCGGGCACAGATACGCAGTATTTT.

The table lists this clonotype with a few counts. In nucleotides, the CDR3 is TGTGCCAGCAGCCCACAGCGGGGGGACACCGGGGAGCTGTTTTTT. Translation: CASSPQRGDTGELFF. The chain employs TRBV7-3 and TRBJ2-2, with 9 bases identical to TRBD2. CDR1 is SGHTA, CDR2 FQGTGA, per germline. CDR3 length: 15 amino acids. Trimming at V came to 5 bases and at J to 3 bases, leaving 4 bases not matched to a gene.

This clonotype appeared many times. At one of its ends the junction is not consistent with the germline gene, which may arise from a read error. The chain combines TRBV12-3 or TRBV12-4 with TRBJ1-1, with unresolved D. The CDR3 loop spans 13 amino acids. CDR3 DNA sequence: TGTGCCAGCAGCCTTCAAGGCGGCACTCAAGCTTTCTTT. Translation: CASSLQGGTQAFF.

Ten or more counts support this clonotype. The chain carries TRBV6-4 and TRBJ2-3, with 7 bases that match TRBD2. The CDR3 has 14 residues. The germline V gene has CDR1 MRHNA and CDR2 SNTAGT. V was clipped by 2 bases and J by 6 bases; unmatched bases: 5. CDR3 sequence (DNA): TGTGCCAGCAGTGACGGCGGGGGAGCGGATACGCAGTATTTT. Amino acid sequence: CASSDGGGADTQYF.